A single sample is the source of the 23 T cell receptor beta chains below, sequenced in a study of cytomegalovirus exposure and HLA in healthy donors. With 60 Vbeta and 13 Jbeta primers, the PCR was carried out. Only in-frame clones appear in the TCRdb table, and some are missing; sequencing was by immunoSEQ multiplex PCR. In total, the table holds roughly 120,000 clones. Sequenced sample: PBMCs. The receptor source for this set is a man between 18 and 35 years old in good health and CMV-seronegative.

This chain uses TRBV29-1 with TRBJ2-3; 7 bases are shared with TRBD1. Germline CDR1 is SQVTM and CDR2 is ANQGSEA. V lost 6 bases, J lost 3 bases, and 9 bases stayed unmatched. The CDR3 is made up of 14 amino acids. CDR3: CSVPARGLTDTQYF. CDR3 nucleotide sequence: TGCAGCGTCCCGGCGAGGGGGCTAACAGATACGCAGTATTTT.

The chain carries TRBV29-1 and TRBJ2-5, with 8 bases lining up with TRBD2. Germline V gene data show CDR1 as SQVTM and CDR2 as ANQGSEA. J gave up 3 bases and V 4 bases, and 7 bases lay outside the gene matches. The CDR3 totals 14 residues. This chain's CDR3 is CSVAIAGPKETQYF. CDR3 DNA: TGCAGCGTTGCGATAGCGGGGCCTAAAGAGACCCAGTACTTC.

The chain couples TRBV6-1 to TRBJ2-1; 9 nucleotides agree with TRBD2. Germline-derived CDR1 and CDR2 are MNHNS and SASEGT. Trimming cost V 6 bases and J 8 bases; bases outside gene matches: 8. The CDR3 is 14 amino acids. CDR3 in amino acids: CASRLAGAVHEQFF. The DNA of the CDR3 is TGTGCCAGCAGATTAGCGGGAGCGGTTCATGAGCAGTTCTTC.

This sequence joins TRBV15 and TRBJ2-7; 7 positions agree with TRBD1. Germline assignment: CDR1 LNHNV and CDR2 YYDKDF (reference sequence). The CDR3 loop spans 14 amino acids. The trim removed 5 bases at V and 0 bases at J, leaving 4 bases unmatched. This chain's CDR3 is CATSWAGGSYEQYF. DNA for the CDR3: TGTGCCACCAGCTGGGCAGGGGGCTCCTACGAGCAGTACTTC.

The chain links TRBV18 to TRBJ2-4; possibly TRBD2 for D (6 bases). Trimming removed 6 bases at V and 0 bases at J, with 21 bases between. The V gene's germline CDR1 is KGHSH and CDR2 LQKENI. The CDR3 spans 18 residues. The CDR3, as DNA: TGTGCCAGCTCGCCCCAGGGTGGAGGGCAATCAGCCAAAAACATTCAGTACTTC. It specifies CASSPQGGGQSAKNIQYF.

The gene calls are TRBV5-1 and TRBJ2-1; 7 nucleotides align to TRBD2. Trimming at V came to 0 bases and at J to 5 bases, leaving 8 bases not matched to a gene. CDR3 length: 16 residues. CDR1 SGHRS and CDR2 YFSETQ come from the germline V gene. In DNA, the CDR3 is TGCGCCAGCAGCTTGGTATTAAGCGGGGCAAACAATGAGCAGTTCTTC. Translation: CASSLVLSGANNEQFF.

This chain joins TRBV4-1 and TRBJ1-1, with TRBD1 identical over 7 bases. This CDR3 contains 16 residues. Germline values: CDR1 MGHRA, CDR2 YSYEKL. The V and J ends lost 6 bases and 2 bases, in that order; junction bases with no gene match: 12. The CDR3 loop reads CASRQSPGQPNTEAFF. The CDR3 coding sequence is TGCGCCAGCAGGCAATCACCGGGACAGCCTAACACTGAAGCTTTCTTT.

The chain carries TRBV18 and TRBJ2-1; 11 bases are shared with TRBD2. The CDR3 length is 17 residues. Germline CDR1 KGHSH, CDR2 LQKENI. The V segment lost 4 bases and the J segment 0 bases; nucleotides outside the gene matches: 5. CDR3 DNA: TGTGCCAGCTCACGAACTAGCGGGGGAAGCTCCTACAATGAGCAGTTCTTC. Encoded protein: CASSRTSGGSSYNEQFF.

The chain links TRBV6-5 to TRBJ1-2; tentatively, D is TRBD1 (6 bases). The CDR3 consists of 14 residues. V lost 4 bases and J 4 bases, leaving 13 bases between the germline ends. Germline V gene data show CDR1 as MNHEY and CDR2 as SVGAGI. CDR3 DNA: TGTGCCAGCAGTTTCACTGGGGGCCCCTATGGCTACACCTTC. This gives the protein CASSFTGGPYGYTF.

The chain combines TRBV5-1 with TRBJ2-1; TRBD2 agrees at 12 bases. V lost 4 bases, J lost 9 bases, and 8 bases stayed unmatched. The CDR3 is 15 residues long. Germline-derived CDR1 and CDR2 are SGHRS and YFSETQ. The CDR3 DNA sequence: TGCGCCAGCAGCGTGACTAGCGGGAGTTCGCCTGAGCAGTTCTTC. This gives the protein CASSVTSGSSPEQFF.

The chain has TRBV5-4 and TRBJ1-4; TRBD1 matches 8 bases. CDR3 length: 15 residues. Germline values: CDR1 SGHNT, CDR2 YYREEE (reference sequence). Losses at the gene ends were 4 bases for V and 3 bases for J; bases not matched to a gene: 5. The CDR3 loop is CASSPDRVANEKLFF. Here the CDR3 DNA reads TGTGCCAGCAGCCCGGACAGGGTTGCTAATGAAAAACTGTTTTTT.

The chain carries TRBV5-1 and TRBJ1-6; D is perhaps TRBD1 (6 bases). Germline CDR1 SGHRS, CDR2 YFSETQ. V was cut by 4 bases and J by 11 bases, with 16 bases left in between. This CDR3 region has 14 residues. The CDR3 coding sequence is TGCGCCAGCAGCATTGGGACACCCCGGGCACCCCTCCACTTT. Amino acids: CASSIGTPRAPLHF.

The CDR3 DNA is TGTGCCAGCACCCCGGGACAGGGGATCTCCGGGGAGCTGTTTTTT. Its protein is CASTPGQGISGELFF. The genes are TRBV6-4 and TRBJ2-2, with 10 bases that match TRBD1. The CDR3 consists of 15 residues. With V trimmed by 7 bases and J by 6 bases, 8 bases remained unmatched. The germline V gene has CDR1 MRHNA and CDR2 SNTAGT.

The rearrangement links TRBV19 to TRBJ1-4; D gene unclear. V dropped 6 bases and J dropped 7 bases, with 18 bases sitting between them. Germline V gene data show CDR1 as LNHDA and CDR2 as SQIVND (reference sequence). The CDR3 extends over 15 amino acids. CDR3 sequence (DNA): TGTGCCAGTAGGGTCAGCCCGGGGAAGAGTGAAAAACTGTTTTTT. Protein sequence: CASRVSPGKSEKLFF.

This chain joins TRBV6-1 and TRBJ2-5, with 12 bases matching TRBD2. CDR1 is MNHNS and CDR2 is SASEGT in the germline V gene. V gave up 6 bases and J gave up 1 base; unmatched junction bases: 15. The CDR3 extends over 19 amino acids. CDR3 region: CASRELAGGGEGTQETQYF. The CDR3 nucleotides are TGTGCCAGCAGGGAACTAGCGGGAGGTGGAGAGGGGACCCAAGAGACCCAGTACTTC.

The genes are TRBV27 and TRBJ1-1, with D unclear. The CDR3 is 11 residues long. Germline V gene lookup returns CDR1 MNHEY and CDR2 SMNVEV (reference sequence). Trimming stripped 4 bases from V and 8 bases from J, with 8 bases between. DNA of the CDR3: TGTGCCAGCAGTTGGGGAGACGAAGCTTTCTTT. Protein product: CASSWGDEAFF.

The chain has TRBV18 and TRBJ2-3; TRBD2 might be the D (5 bases). The CDR3 sequence is 15 residues long. V lost 0 bases and J lost 3, with 10 bases in between. The germline V gene encodes CDR1 KGHSH and CDR2 LQKENI. DNA of the CDR3: TGTGCCAGCTCACCACCTCATCGCGGGACAGATACGCAGTATTTT. Residues: CASSPPHRGTDTQYF.

The chain uses TRBV5-1 and TRBJ1-1; TRBD1 is a possible D gene (6 bases). Trimming took 2 bases from V and 6 from J, leaving 14 bases between them. Germline loops: CDR1 SGHRS, CDR2 YFSETQ. This CDR3 contains 14 residues. For the CDR3, the DNA is TGCGCCAGCAGCTTTGGGCAGAAGGGGGCTGAAGCTTTCTTT. Its translation is CASSFGQKGAEAFF.

The J gene is TRBJ2-7, the V gene TRBV19; 10 bases match TRBD1. Germline V lookup: CDR1 LNHDA, CDR2 SQIVND (reference sequence). V shed 9 bases and J 1 base; nucleotides not matched to a gene: 6. This CDR3 spans 14 amino acids. The CDR3 is CASRDRGQSYEQYF. The CDR3 DNA sequence: TGTGCCAGCAGGGACAGGGGACAATCCTACGAGCAGTACTTC.

The CDR3 loop is CSVGRPGADTQYF. As DNA, the CDR3 is TGCAGCGTTGGGAGACCAGGGGCAGATACGCAGTATTTT. V and J are TRBV29-1 and TRBJ2-3; weak D call: TRBD1 (6 bases). The V end was cut by 4 bases, the J end by 4 bases, with 12 bases between. Germline lookup yields CDR1 SQVTM and CDR2 ANQGSEA. This CDR3 region has 13 residues.

The genes are TRBV29-1 and TRBJ1-2; D gene unclear. CDR3 size: 13 residues. V lost 6 bases and J 1 base, leaving 12 bases between the germline ends. Germline CDR1 reads SQVTM; CDR2 reads ANQGSEA. CDR3 sequence (DNA): TGCAGCGTGGCGGGGTTGATTAACTATGGCTACACCTTC. Amino acid sequence: CSVAGLINYGYTF.

The CDR3 DNA follows: TGTGCCAGCAGTGAAGCGCTTCGGAGGTCTGGAAACACCATATATTTT. Translating gives CASSEALRRSGNTIYF. The chain uses TRBV6-1 and TRBJ1-3; D unresolved. V gave up 0 bases and J gave up 1 base, with 10 bases separating them. This CDR3 contains 16 residues. The germline gives CDR1 MNHNS, CDR2 SASEGT.

V is TRBV20-1 and J is TRBJ2-7; D remains unclear. Germline CDR1 reads DFQATT; CDR2 reads SNEGSKA (reference sequence). The V and J ends lost 3 bases and 2 bases respectively, with 5 bases between them. The CDR3 extends over 11 amino acids. CDR3: CSASFTYEQYF. In DNA, the CDR3 is TGCAGTGCTAGTTTCACCTACGAGCAGTACTTC.